This record looks at one TCR beta chain sequence and its context. Since the CDR3 does not end with the conserved phenylalanine or tryptophan, this likely comes from a read error. It is unclear where the CDR3 begins or ends on the DNA, so no DNA is shown, and the CDR3 is as TCRdb lists it. The sample is drawn from a study of Graves' ophthalmopathy and Graves' hyperthyroidism. On the study more broadly: No ophthalmopathy within 18 months of follow-up signified stable hyperthyroidism.

The length of the CDR3 is 11 amino acids, counting both ends. Germline CDR1 is SGHTA and CDR2 is FQGNSA. Excluded: other autoimmune disease, uncontrolled infection, pregnancy or lactation. Using RNA transcripts, the TCR beta CDR3 regions were amplified. Second-round multiplex PCR followed a first-round RT-PCR using HTBI primers. TCRdb itself ran the multiplex PCR reads through MiXCR, one entry per CDR3 protein. The sample lists over a million distinct CDR3 sequences, about two fifths occurring once. This TCR came from an adult man with Graves' hyperthyroidism. This rearrangement joins TRBV7-2 to TRBJ1-6; no DNA check was done on the table's D call, TRBD1. Sequencing was performed on peripheral blood or thyroid tissue (not recorded which). The CDR3 here is CASSLTRQAHS.